This T cell receptor (beta chain) was captured in a study of cytomegalovirus exposure and HLA in healthy donors. Whole-study results and caveats: A missense variant in DCLRE1C was later tied to TCR beta V- and J-gene trimming. Within an earlier analysis, most TCR beta V segments proved productive either about 87% or about 30% of the time.

Comments on this clone: Its specificity is unknown.

V lost 4 bases to trimming and J lost 3 bases, with 15 bases between them. Per the germline V gene, CDR1 is SQVTM and CDR2 is ANQGSEA. The CDR3 length is 14 residues. PCR amplification relied on 60 Vbeta primers (plus 13 Jbeta primers). Original handling: Roughly 10 million shared chains were among some 75 million unique TCR beta chains counted in a later analysis. The table came from immunoSEQ multiplex PCR; TCRdb's copy has only in-frame clones and leaves some out. V and J calls and clone size are given by that table; D and trimming were obtained from the DNA. The sample yields approximately 91,000 clones, 69% seen once.

V gene TRBV29-1 combines with J gene TRBJ1-1, with D tentatively TRBD1 (6 bases). The TCR originated in a female donor in good health and CMV-seronegative. Specimen: PBMCs. The CDR3 spells CSVVTRGTDTEAFF. In nucleotides, the CDR3 is TGCAGCGTTGTCACCAGGGGTACGGACACTGAAGCTTTCTTT.